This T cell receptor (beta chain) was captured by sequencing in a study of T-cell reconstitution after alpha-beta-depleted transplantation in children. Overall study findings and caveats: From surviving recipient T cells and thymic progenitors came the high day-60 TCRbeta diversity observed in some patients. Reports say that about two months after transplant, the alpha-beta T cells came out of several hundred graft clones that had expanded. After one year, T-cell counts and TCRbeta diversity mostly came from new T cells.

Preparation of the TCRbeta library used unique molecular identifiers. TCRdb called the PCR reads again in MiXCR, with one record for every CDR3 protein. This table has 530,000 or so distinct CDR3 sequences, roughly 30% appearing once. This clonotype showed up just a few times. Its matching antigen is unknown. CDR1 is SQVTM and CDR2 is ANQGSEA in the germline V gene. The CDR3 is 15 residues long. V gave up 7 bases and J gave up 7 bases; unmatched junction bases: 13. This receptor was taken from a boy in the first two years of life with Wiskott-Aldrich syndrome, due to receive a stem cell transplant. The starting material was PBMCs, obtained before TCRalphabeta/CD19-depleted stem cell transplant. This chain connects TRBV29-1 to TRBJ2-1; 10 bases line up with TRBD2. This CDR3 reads CSASSGSIWRNEQFF. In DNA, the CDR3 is TGCAGCGCTTCTAGCGGGAGTATATGGAGGAATGAGCAGTTCTTC.